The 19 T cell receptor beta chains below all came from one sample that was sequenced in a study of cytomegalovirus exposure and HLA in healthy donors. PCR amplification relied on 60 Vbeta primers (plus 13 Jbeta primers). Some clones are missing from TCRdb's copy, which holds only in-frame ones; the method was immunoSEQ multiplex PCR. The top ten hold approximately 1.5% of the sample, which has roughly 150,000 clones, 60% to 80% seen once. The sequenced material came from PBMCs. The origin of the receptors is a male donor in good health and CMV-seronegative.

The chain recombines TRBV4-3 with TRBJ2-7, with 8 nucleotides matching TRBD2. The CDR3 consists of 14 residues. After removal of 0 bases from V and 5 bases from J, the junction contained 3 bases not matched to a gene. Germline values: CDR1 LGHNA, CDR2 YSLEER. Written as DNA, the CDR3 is TGCGCCAGCAGCCAAGAGGGGACTAGTGACGAGCAGTACTTC. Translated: CASSQEGTSDEQYF.

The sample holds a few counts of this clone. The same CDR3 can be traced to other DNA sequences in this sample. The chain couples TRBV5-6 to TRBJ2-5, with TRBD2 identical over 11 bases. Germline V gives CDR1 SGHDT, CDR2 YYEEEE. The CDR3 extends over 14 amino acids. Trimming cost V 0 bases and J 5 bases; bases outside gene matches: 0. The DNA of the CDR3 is TGTGCCAGCAGCTTGGCTAGCGGGAGGGAGACCCAGTACTTC. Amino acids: CASSLASGRETQYF.

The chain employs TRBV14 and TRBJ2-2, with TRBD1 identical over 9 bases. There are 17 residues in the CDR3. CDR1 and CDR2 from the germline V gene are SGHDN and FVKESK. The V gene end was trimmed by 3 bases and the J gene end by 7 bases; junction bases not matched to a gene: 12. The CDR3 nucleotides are TGTGCCAGCAGCCAGTGGGGCGGACAGGGGCTTGGCGGGGAGCTGTTTTTT. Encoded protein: CASSQWGGQGLGGELFF.

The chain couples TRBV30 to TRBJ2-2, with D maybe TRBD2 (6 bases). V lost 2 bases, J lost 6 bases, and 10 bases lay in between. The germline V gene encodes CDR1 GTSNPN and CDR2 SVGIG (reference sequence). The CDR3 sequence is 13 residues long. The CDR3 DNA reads TGTGCCTGGAGTCCGACTAGTCCCGGGGAGCTGTTTTTT. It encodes CAWSPTSPGELFF.

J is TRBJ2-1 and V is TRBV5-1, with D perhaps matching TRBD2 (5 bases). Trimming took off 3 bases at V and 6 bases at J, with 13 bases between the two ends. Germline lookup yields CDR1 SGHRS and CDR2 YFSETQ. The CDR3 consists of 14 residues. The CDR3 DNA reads TGCGCCAGCAGCTATACTAGTTTCCCCAATGAGCAGTTCTTC. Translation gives CASSYTSFPNEQFF.

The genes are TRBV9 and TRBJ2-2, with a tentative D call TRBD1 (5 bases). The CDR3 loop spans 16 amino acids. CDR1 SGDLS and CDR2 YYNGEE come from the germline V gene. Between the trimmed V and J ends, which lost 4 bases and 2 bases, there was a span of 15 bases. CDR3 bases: TGTGCCAGCAGCTCTCGTCAGACAGTTAACACCGGGGAGCTGTTTTTT. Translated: CASSSRQTVNTGELFF.

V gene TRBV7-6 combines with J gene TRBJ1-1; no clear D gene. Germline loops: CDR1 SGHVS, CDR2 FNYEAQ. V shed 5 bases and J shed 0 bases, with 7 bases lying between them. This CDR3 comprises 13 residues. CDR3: CASSQNMNTEAFF. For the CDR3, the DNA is TGTGCCAGCAGCCAGAACATGAACACTGAAGCTTTCTTT. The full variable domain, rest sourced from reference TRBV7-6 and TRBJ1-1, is GAGVSQSPRYKVTKRGQDVALRCDPISGHVSLYWYRQALGQGPEFLTYFNYEAQQDKSGLPNDRFSAERPEGSISTLTIQRTEQRDSAMYRCASSQNMNTEAFFGQGTRLTVV.

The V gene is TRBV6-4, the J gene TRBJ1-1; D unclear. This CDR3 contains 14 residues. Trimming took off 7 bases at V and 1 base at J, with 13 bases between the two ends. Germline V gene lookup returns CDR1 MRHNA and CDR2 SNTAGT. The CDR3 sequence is CASTPSSGNTEAFF. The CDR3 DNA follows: TGTGCCAGCACTCCTAGCTCGGGGAACACTGAAGCTTTCTTT.

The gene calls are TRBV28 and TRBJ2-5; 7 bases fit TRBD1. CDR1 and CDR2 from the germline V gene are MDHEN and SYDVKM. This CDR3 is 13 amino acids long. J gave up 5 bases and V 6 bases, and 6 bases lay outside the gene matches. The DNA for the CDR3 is TGTGCCAGCAGCTGGGACAGAAAGGAGACCCAGTACTTC. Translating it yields CASSWDRKETQYF.

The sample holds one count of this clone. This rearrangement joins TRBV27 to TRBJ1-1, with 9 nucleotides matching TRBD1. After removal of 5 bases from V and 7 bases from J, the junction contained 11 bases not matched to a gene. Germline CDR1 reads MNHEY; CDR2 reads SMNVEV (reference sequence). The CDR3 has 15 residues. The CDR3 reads CASSPPTGTGHEAFF. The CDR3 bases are TGTGCCAGCAGTCCCCCAACCGGGACAGGGCATGAAGCTTTCTTT.

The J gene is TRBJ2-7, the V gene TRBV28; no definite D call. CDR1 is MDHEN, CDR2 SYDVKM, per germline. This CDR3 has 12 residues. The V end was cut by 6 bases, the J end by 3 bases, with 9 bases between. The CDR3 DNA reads TGTGCCAGCAGCCTCCCCCGCTACGAGCAGTACTTC. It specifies CASSLPRYEQYF. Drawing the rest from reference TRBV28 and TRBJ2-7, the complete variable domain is DVKVTQSSRYLVKRTGEKVFLECVQDMDHENMFWYRQDPGLGLRLIYFSYDVKMKEKGDIPEGYSVSREKKERFSLILESASTNQTSMYLCASSLPRYEQYFGPGTRLTVT.

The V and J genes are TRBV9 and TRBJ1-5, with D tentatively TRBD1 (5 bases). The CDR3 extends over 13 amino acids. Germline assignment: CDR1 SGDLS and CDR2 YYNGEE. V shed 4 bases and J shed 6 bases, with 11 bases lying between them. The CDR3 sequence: CASSRGGPQPQHF. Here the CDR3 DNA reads TGTGCCAGCAGCCGGGGGGGTCCTCAGCCCCAGCATTTT. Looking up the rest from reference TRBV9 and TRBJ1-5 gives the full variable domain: DSGVTQTPKHLITATGQRVTLRCSPRSGDLSVYWYQQSLDQGLQFLIQYYNGEERAKGNILERFSAQQFPDLHSELNLSSLELGDSALYFCASSRGGPQPQHFGDGTRLSIL.

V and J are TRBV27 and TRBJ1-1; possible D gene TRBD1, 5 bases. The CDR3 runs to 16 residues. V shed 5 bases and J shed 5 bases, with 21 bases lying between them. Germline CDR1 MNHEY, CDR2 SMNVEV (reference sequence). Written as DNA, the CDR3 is TGTGCCAGCAGTCCTGCTAACCCGCAGGGTCGGACTGAAGCTTTCTTT. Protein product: CASSPANPQGRTEAFF.

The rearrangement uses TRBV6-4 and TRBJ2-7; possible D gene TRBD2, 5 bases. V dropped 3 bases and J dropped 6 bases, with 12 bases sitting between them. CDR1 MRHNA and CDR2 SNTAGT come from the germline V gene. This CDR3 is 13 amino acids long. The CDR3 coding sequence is TGTGCCAGCAGTGAGGTTGAGGGCGGCGAGCAGTACTTC. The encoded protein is CASSEVEGGEQYF.

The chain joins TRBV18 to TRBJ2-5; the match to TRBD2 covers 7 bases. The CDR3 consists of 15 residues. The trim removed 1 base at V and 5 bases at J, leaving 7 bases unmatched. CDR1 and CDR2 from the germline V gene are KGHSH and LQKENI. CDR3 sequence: CASSPRGSGSETQYF. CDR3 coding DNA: TGTGCCAGCTCACCACGCGGGAGCGGGTCGGAGACCCAGTACTTC.

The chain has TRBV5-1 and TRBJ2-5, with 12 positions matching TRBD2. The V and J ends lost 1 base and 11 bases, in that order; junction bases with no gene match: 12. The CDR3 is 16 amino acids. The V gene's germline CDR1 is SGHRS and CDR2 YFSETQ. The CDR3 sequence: CASSLNTGTSGYEQYF. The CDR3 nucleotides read TGCGCCAGCAGCTTGAACACCGGGACTAGCGGGTATGAGCAGTACTTC.

In nucleotides, the CDR3 is TGTGCCAGCGGAGGGGGGGCGGTTGGAAACGAGCAGTACTTC. This codes for CASGGGAVGNEQYF. V usage is TRBV9 and J usage is TRBJ2-7; tentatively, D is TRBD2 (7 bases). Germline V lookup: CDR1 SGDLS, CDR2 YYNGEE. This CDR3 is built from 14 residues. The V and J ends lost 7 bases and 5 bases respectively, with 19 bases between them.

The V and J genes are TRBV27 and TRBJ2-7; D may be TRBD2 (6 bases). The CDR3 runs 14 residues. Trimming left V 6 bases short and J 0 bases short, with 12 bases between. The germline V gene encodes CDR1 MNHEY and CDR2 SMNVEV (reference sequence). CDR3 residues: CASSRDWSSYEQYF. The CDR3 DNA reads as TGTGCCAGCAGCCGGGACTGGAGCTCCTACGAGCAGTACTTC.

This CDR3 is CASSLRLAGVSTDTQYF. DNA for the CDR3: TGTGCCAGCAGCTTAAGACTAGCGGGAGTTAGCACAGATACGCAGTATTTT. V is TRBV7-2 and J is TRBJ2-3; TRBD2 agrees at 12 bases. The CDR3 contains 17 residues. Germline V gives CDR1 SGHTA, CDR2 FQGNSA. Losses at the gene ends were 2 bases for V and 0 bases for J; bases not matched to a gene: 3.